Following are 25 T cell receptor beta chains from one sample sequenced in a study of shared clonotypes between healthy human individuals (dated by TCRdb to 2018 to 2020). Libraries were constructed by the immunoSEQ multiplex PCR assay. The clones in this table, taken by TCRdb from immuneACCESS, are in-frame only. Not every clone is retained; where verified, under half of the shortfall comes from an unresolved V gene, and the cause of the rest is unknown. This sample comprises around 500,000 clones, approximately 81% of them detected only once. The top ten clonotypes cover about 13% of the sample. Input material: PBMCs. Source of these receptors: a woman aged 35 to 49 in good health. Some clones in this sample may be carry-over from other donors' samples.

To note about this clone: Only one base separates this from a far larger clonotype, so it likely reflects a read error. This chain uses TRBV10-2 with TRBJ2-1, with 8 bases fitting TRBD2. CDR1 is WSHSY, CDR2 SAAADI, per germline. CDR3 length equals 17 residues. With 6 bases clipped from V and 7 bases from J, the junction kept 17 bases outside the gene matches. In DNA, the CDR3 is TGCGCCAGCAGCCTTCTACTAGCGGTACCCAAGGGGAATGAGCAGTTCTTC. Translation gives CASSLLLAVPKGNEQFF.

The chain recombines TRBV4-2 with TRBJ2-7, with D unclear. Between the trimmed V and J ends, which lost 1 base and 5 bases, there was a span of 12 bases. CDR3 length equals 14 residues. The germline V gene has CDR1 LGHNA and CDR2 YNFKEQ. CDR3 DNA sequence: TGTGCCAGCAGCCAAGGCGGCCCAGCGCACGAGCAGTACTTC. Translated: CASSQGGPAHEQYF.

The chain has TRBV28 and TRBJ1-4, with D possibly TRBD1 on 5 matching bases. From germline, CDR1 is MDHEN and CDR2 SYDVKM. V was shortened by 4 bases and J by 7 bases, with 16 bases between the two germline ends. CDR3 length: 15 amino acids. Written as DNA, the CDR3 is TGTGCCAGCAGTTCAACCCTGACGGGGGTTGAAAAACTGTTTTTT. Translated, it gives CASSSTLTGVEKLFF.

This clone rates as medium-sized. The identical CDR3 is also encoded by other nucleotide sequences in the sample. The chain combines TRBV6-5 with TRBJ2-7; 9 bases line up with TRBD2. Trimming cost V 3 bases and J 3 bases; bases outside gene matches: 6. The CDR3 has 15 amino acids. Germline-derived CDR1 and CDR2 are MNHEY and SVGAGI. The CDR3 spells CASSYSPSGNYEQYF. The DNA for the CDR3 is TGTGCCAGCAGTTATTCGCCTAGCGGGAACTACGAGCAGTACTTC.

For this clone: A clone one base away is much larger, so this may be a read error. Other nucleotide sequences in the sample specify the same CDR3. The chain couples TRBV6-6 to TRBJ2-5, with a possible D match to TRBD1 (7 bases). The germline V gene encodes CDR1 MNHNY and CDR2 SVGAGI (reference sequence). There are 16 residues in the CDR3. The CDR3 region is CASSYLGPGGQETQYF. The CDR3 DNA sequence: TGCGCCAGCAGTTATCTCGGGCCAGGGGGGCAAGAGACCCAGTACTTC.

This clone was recorded only once. The DNA for the CDR3 is TGTGCCAGTGACGGGGTTACTGAAGCTTTCTTT. Amino acids: CASDGVTEAFF. The J gene is TRBJ1-1, the V gene TRBV28; no definite D call. V was shortened by 9 bases and J by 5 bases, with 10 bases between the two germline ends. CDR3 length: 11 residues. Looked up from germline, CDR1 is MDHEN and CDR2 is SYDVKM.

J is TRBJ2-1 and V is TRBV18; possibly TRBD1 or TRBD2 for D (6 bases each). Deletions cut 6 bases from V and 8 bases from J, with 17 bases between. The V gene's germline CDR1 is KGHSH and CDR2 LQKENI. The CDR3 totals 14 residues. CDR3 DNA sequence: TGTGCCAGCTCCGGAGGGCAGGGGATGGATGAGCAGTTCTTC. This encodes CASSGGQGMDEQFF.

This clone occurred once. A read error is the likely source, as a far larger clone sits one nucleotide away. At the DNA level, this CDR3 is encoded by other sequences in the same sample as well. The J gene is TRBJ2-2, the V gene TRBV5-1, with D perhaps TRBD1 (6 bases). Germline V CDR1 and CDR2: SGHRS, YFSETQ. CDR3 size: 14 residues. The CDR3 reads CASSQTTGPGELFF. The CDR3 DNA is TGCGCCAGCAGCCAAACTACAGGGCCCGGTGAGCTGTTTTTT.

The chain has TRBV7-3 and TRBJ2-1; 7 bases align to TRBD2. The CDR3 covers 13 residues. CDR1 is SGHTA and CDR2 is FQGTGA in the germline V gene. The V gene end was trimmed by 2 bases and the J gene end by 8 bases; junction bases not matched to a gene: 3. In DNA form, the CDR3 reads TGTGCCAGCAGCTTAGAGCGGGACTATGAGCAGTTCTTC. Protein: CASSLERDYEQFF.

The V gene is TRBV15, the J gene TRBJ2-7, with 11 bases aligning to TRBD2. V shed 0 bases, J shed 2 bases, and the junction held 9 bases outside the gene matches. The CDR3 is 18 residues long. Germline loops: CDR1 LNHNV, CDR2 YYDKDF (reference sequence). The CDR3 nucleotides read TGTGCCACCAGCAGAGATCCGTCTCATAGCGGGAGGGCCTACGAGCAGTACTTC. Translation: CATSRDPSHSGRAYEQYF.

The chain recombines TRBV18 with TRBJ1-5; D gene unclear. This CDR3 is built from 15 residues. Per germline, CDR1 KGHSH and CDR2 LQKENI. V shed 6 bases and J shed 4 bases, with 16 bases lying between them. CDR3 in amino acids: CASSPNVGINQPQHF. For the CDR3, the DNA is TGTGCCAGCTCCCCCAACGTAGGTATTAATCAGCCCCAGCATTTT.

This clone came up a few times. The V and J genes are TRBV5-1 and TRBJ2-1, with D possibly being TRBD2 (5 bases). Germline V gene sequence: CDR1 SGHRS, CDR2 YFSETQ. V lost 6 bases and J 7 bases, leaving 20 bases between the germline ends. The CDR3 is 15 amino acids. CDR3 in DNA: TGCGCCAGCACCCGGGCGGGCGGCCAAGGGAATGAGCAGTTCTTC. Translation: CASTRAGGQGNEQFF.

The rearrangement links TRBV18 to TRBJ2-1; TRBD1 matches 8 bases. After removal of 5 bases from V and 5 bases from J, the junction contained 5 bases not matched to a gene. CDR1 is KGHSH and CDR2 is LQKENI in the germline V gene. The CDR3 has 14 amino acids. Written as DNA, the CDR3 is TGTGCCAGCTCATTTAACAGGGGGGACAATGAGCAGTTCTTC. It yields the protein CASSFNRGDNEQFF.

The chain employs TRBV27 and TRBJ2-7; 9 positions agree with TRBD1. V was pared by 6 bases and J by 3 bases, with 6 bases of the junction left unmatched. From germline, CDR1 is MNHEY and CDR2 SMNVEV (reference sequence). The CDR3 is made up of 14 amino acids. The CDR3 loop reads CASRRQTGGYEQYF. CDR3 nucleotide sequence: TGTGCCAGCAGGCGTCAGACAGGGGGCTACGAGCAGTACTTC.

About this clone: This likely came from a read error, as a far larger clone is one base away. This chain connects TRBV10-2 to TRBJ2-7, with D maybe TRBD1 (5 bases). The CDR3 contains 14 residues. The V gene's germline CDR1 is WSHSY and CDR2 SAAADI. V was clipped by 1 base and J by 2 bases, with 9 bases between them. CDR3: CASSELGVAYEQYF. The DNA for the CDR3 is TGCGCCAGCAGTGAGTTAGGGGTAGCCTACGAGCAGTACTTC.

V gene TRBV6-4 combines with J gene TRBJ2-2, with a weak D call TRBD2 (5 bases). Trimming left V 8 bases short and J 6 bases short, with 16 bases between. CDR1 and CDR2 from the germline V gene are MRHNA and SNTAGT. The length of the CDR3 is 14 residues. CDR3 coding DNA: TGTGCCAGCCAACCGGAGGACGGGGCCGGGGAGCTGTTTTTT. It yields the protein CASQPEDGAGELFF.

The V call is TRBV29-1, the J call TRBJ2-3; TRBD2 matches 10 bases. V lost 7 bases to trimming and J lost 5 bases; unmatched junction nucleotides: 12. Germline CDR1 is SQVTM and CDR2 is ANQGSEA. The CDR3 is made up of 15 amino acids. The CDR3 sequence: CSASPLAGAGDTQYF. Here the CDR3 DNA reads TGCAGCGCGTCCCCCCTAGCGGGAGCTGGAGATACGCAGTATTTT.

V gene TRBV10-3 combines with J gene TRBJ1-2; D ambiguous. The CDR3 consists of 14 residues. From germline, CDR1 is ENHRY and CDR2 SYGVKD. Trimming took off 6 bases at V and 4 bases at J, with 15 bases between the two ends. CDR3 sequence reads: CAIREAGRSYGYTF. CDR3 in DNA: TGTGCCATCAGGGAGGCCGGCAGGTCCTATGGCTACACCTTC.

This rearrangement joins TRBV10-3 to TRBJ2-7, with TRBD1 matching 7 bases. Unmatched junction bases numbered 12, after V lost 3 bases and J lost 4 bases. Germline V CDR1 and CDR2: ENHRY, SYGVKD. The CDR3 loop spans 16 amino acids. CDR3 loop: CAISEPERTGEYEQYF. DNA of the CDR3: TGTGCCATCAGTGAACCTGAGCGTACAGGGGAGTACGAGCAGTACTTC.

Here the CDR3 DNA reads TGTGCCAGCAGCTTATCCGGACTAGCGGGAGCAGCAGATACGCAGTATTTT. This gives the protein CASSLSGLAGAADTQYF. The chain is built from TRBV11-2 and TRBJ2-3, with 13 bases that match TRBD2. The CDR3 runs to 17 residues. CDR1 and CDR2 (germline): SGHAT, FQNNGV. V shed 2 bases, J shed 4 bases, and the junction held 6 bases outside the gene matches.

CDR3 residues: CATSKLTGHRSGNTIYF. The CDR3, as DNA: TGTGCCACCAGCAAACTTACAGGGCACCGCTCTGGAAACACCATATATTTT. The chain employs TRBV15 and TRBJ1-3, with a tentative D call TRBD1 (6 bases). V gave up 4 bases and J gave up 0 bases, with 16 bases separating them. Germline V gene lookup returns CDR1 LNHNV and CDR2 YYDKDF (reference sequence). This CDR3 is 17 amino acids long.

As regards this clone: Distinct nucleotide sequences in the sample also encode this CDR3. V and J are TRBV5-1 and TRBJ2-7; TRBD2 matches 9 bases. This CDR3 has 15 residues. Trimming at V came to 4 bases and at J to 5 bases, leaving 10 bases not matched to a gene. The germline CDR1 and CDR2 sequences are SGHRS and YFSETQ. CDR3 in DNA: TGCGCCAGCAGCCTTCGAACTAGCGGGTCTAACGAGCAGTACTTC. Residues: CASSLRTSGSNEQYF. Using reference TRBV5-1 and TRBJ2-7 for the parts outside the CDR3, the full variable domain is KAGVTQTPRYLIKTRGQQVTLSCSPISGHRSVSWYQQTPGQGLQFLFEYFSETQRNKGNFPGRFSGRQFSNSRSEMNVSTLELGDSALYLCASSLRTSGSNEQYFGPGTRLTVT.

This chain joins TRBV15 and TRBJ2-5, with D perhaps matching TRBD1 (6 bases). The CDR3 covers 15 residues. The V end lost 1 base, the J end lost 2 bases, and 11 bases lay between the germline ends. Germline V gene lookup returns CDR1 LNHNV and CDR2 YYDKDF (reference sequence). CDR3 sequence reads: CATSRAPTGQETQYF. The CDR3 DNA reads as TGTGCCACCAGCAGAGCGCCGACAGGACAAGAGACCCAGTACTTC. The whole variable domain, remainder taken from reference TRBV15 and TRBJ2-5, is DAMVIQNPRYQVTQFGKPVTLSCSQTLNHNVMYWYQQKSSQAPKLLFHYYDKDFNNEADTPDNFQSRRPNTSFCFLDIRSPGLGDTAMYLCATSRAPTGQETQYFGPGTRLLVL.

The chain recombines TRBV5-1 with TRBJ1-1, with D perhaps matching TRBD1 (5 bases). V gave up 2 bases and J gave up 5 bases, with 10 bases separating them. CDR1 and CDR2 (germline): SGHRS, YFSETQ. This CDR3 region has 13 residues. The CDR3 sequence is CASSFQGRTEAFF. The CDR3 coding sequence is TGCGCCAGCAGCTTTCAGGGTAGGACTGAAGCTTTCTTT.

Notes on this clone: A far larger clone is only one base removed, so a read error is likely. The sample carries other DNA sequences with the same CDR3. The gene calls are TRBV15 and TRBJ2-6; no clear D. This CDR3 has 16 residues. Per the germline V gene, CDR1 is LNHNV and CDR2 is YYDKDF (reference sequence). The V and J ends lost 6 bases and 0 bases respectively, with 12 bases between them. The CDR3 region has the DNA TGTGCCACCAGTAGATTCTCATTCTCTGGGGCCAACGTCCTGACTTTC. Amino acids: CATSRFSFSGANVLTF.